These 14 T cell receptor beta chains share one sample of origin, sequenced in a study of identical twins. TCRdb ran MiXCR on the 5' RACE reads and lists one entry per CDR3 protein. The sample yields a few hundred thousand distinct CDR3 sequences, about 18% seen once. Sequences were obtained from naive T cells sorted from blood. The receptors were gathered from a man between 50 and 59 years old in good health.

This clonotype was counted many times. V usage is TRBV10-3 and J usage is TRBJ2-7, with D tentatively TRBD1 (5 bases). The CDR3 is made up of 16 amino acids. Germline CDR1 reads ENHRY; CDR2 reads SYGVKD. V was clipped by 3 bases and J by 2 bases, with 17 bases between them. The CDR3 sequence: CAISDLLGRTTYEQYF. The CDR3 region has the DNA TGTGCCATCAGTGATTTATTGGGGCGGACCACCTACGAGCAGTACTTC.

Ten or more counts support this clonotype. This sequence joins TRBV4-1 and TRBJ1-6; D ambiguous. The CDR3 spans 17 residues. CDR1 is MGHRA and CDR2 is YSYEKL in the germline V gene. Trimming left V 1 base short and J 0 bases short, with 10 bases between. The CDR3 DNA follows: TGCGCCAGCAGCCAAGGAAGCTTTTACTCCTATAATTCACCCCTCCACTTT. Its protein product is CASSQGSFYSYNSPLHF.

This clonotype was detected many times. The V gene is TRBV9, the J gene TRBJ1-2; the D is unclear. The V gene lost 0 bases and the J gene lost 7 bases, with 19 bases spanning the gap. Germline-derived CDR1 and CDR2 are SGDLS and YYNGEE. The CDR3 is 16 amino acids. CDR3: CASSVDSFVRGVGYTF. The CDR3 DNA follows: TGTGCCAGCAGCGTAGATTCGTTCGTAAGAGGTGTTGGCTACACCTTC.

The CDR3 loop is CAISDMTGSGSYNEQFF. The DNA of the CDR3 is TGTGCCATCAGTGATATGACAGGCTCGGGGTCCTACAATGAGCAGTTCTTC. The rearrangement joins TRBV10-3 to TRBJ2-1; perhaps TRBD1 as D (6 bases). The CDR3 is 17 amino acids. V was cut by 3 bases and J by 1 base, with 16 bases left in between. The germline V gene encodes CDR1 ENHRY and CDR2 SYGVKD.

The V gene is TRBV9, the J gene TRBJ2-3, with a weak D call TRBD2 (5 bases). This CDR3 has 14 residues. Trimming left V 0 bases short and J 2 bases short, with 7 bases between. Germline CDR1 is SGDLS and CDR2 is YYNGEE. The CDR3 sequence: CASSVERFTDTQYF. The CDR3 DNA follows: TGTGCCAGCAGCGTAGAGCGGTTCACAGATACGCAGTATTTT.

This chain uses TRBV20-1 with TRBJ2-7; TRBD2 matches at 9 bases. After removal of 0 bases from V and 4 bases from J, the junction contained 10 bases not matched to a gene. CDR3 size: 16 residues. In germline, CDR1 is DFQATT, CDR2 SNEGSKA (reference sequence). CDR3 protein: CSARDSSGGRGYEQYF. CDR3 DNA sequence: TGCAGTGCTAGAGATTCGAGCGGGGGGAGAGGTTACGAGCAGTACTTC.

This clonotype has ten or more counts. DNA for the CDR3: TGCAGTGCTAGACCAGGGGGATCTTTCTACGAGCAGTACTTC. Encoded protein: CSARPGGSFYEQYF. V gene TRBV20-1 combines with J gene TRBJ2-7; 7 bases line up with TRBD1. V was pared by 2 bases and J by 3 bases, with 7 bases of the junction left unmatched. CDR3 length: 14 amino acids. The V gene's germline CDR1 is DFQATT and CDR2 SNEGSKA (reference sequence).

In its sample, this clonotype was seen many times. The chain recombines TRBV2 with TRBJ2-3, with 7 bases fitting TRBD1. With V trimmed by 4 bases and J by 0 bases, 1 base remained unmatched. The V gene's germline CDR1 is SNHLY and CDR2 FYNNEI. The CDR3 extends over 14 amino acids. This CDR3 reads CASSVGQSTDTQYF. CDR3 nucleotide sequence: TGTGCCAGCAGTGTGGGACAGAGCACAGATACGCAGTATTTT.

The V gene is TRBV9, the J gene TRBJ2-5; the D call may be TRBD1 or TRBD2 (7 bases each). This CDR3 spans 15 amino acids. V gave up 2 bases and J gave up 5 bases, with 16 bases separating them. Germline loops: CDR1 SGDLS, CDR2 YYNGEE. The CDR3 DNA reads TGTGCCAGCAGCGTTAGACAGGGAGGGAGGGAGACCCAGTACTTC. This translates into CASSVRQGGRETQYF.

In its sample, this clonotype was seen a few times. V is TRBV20-1 and J is TRBJ2-3; TRBD2 agrees at 11 bases. V shed 6 bases, J shed 0 bases, and the junction held 17 bases outside the gene matches. Germline V gene lookup returns CDR1 DFQATT and CDR2 SNEGSKA (reference sequence). The CDR3 has 19 amino acids. The CDR3 sequence is CSAAPEIAGGLRSTDTQYF. The CDR3 DNA reads TGCAGTGCAGCACCCGAGATAGCGGGGGGGTTAAGAAGCACAGATACGCAGTATTTT.

The rearrangement links TRBV27 to TRBJ2-3, with 7 bases fitting TRBD1. CDR3 length: 15 residues. Per the germline V gene, CDR1 is MNHEY and CDR2 is SMNVEV (reference sequence). With 2 bases clipped from V and 3 bases from J, the junction kept 5 bases outside the gene matches. In DNA, the CDR3 is TGTGCCAGCAGTTTAGTAGGGGGCGCGACAGATACGCAGTATTTT. Translation gives CASSLVGGATDTQYF.

This clonotype has ten or more counts. This chain connects TRBV20-1 to TRBJ1-2; 8 nucleotides line up with TRBD1. Germline V gene data show CDR1 as DFQATT and CDR2 as SNEGSKA (reference sequence). Trimming removed 5 bases from V and 6 bases from J; junction bases left unmatched: 11. This CDR3 contains 14 residues. DNA for the CDR3: TGCAGTGCTCCGAGAGGACAGGGCAAGGATGGCTACACCTTC. Encoded protein: CSAPRGQGKDGYTF.

The chain joins TRBV7-2 to TRBJ2-3, with 14 bases matching TRBD2. The V gene's germline CDR1 is SGHTA and CDR2 FQGNSA. J was trimmed by 11 bases and V by 3 bases; bases with no gene match: 7. This CDR3 region has 15 residues. The CDR3 DNA follows: TGTGCCAGCAGCTTCGGGACTAGCGGGAGAGTAATGCAGTATTTT. Translation gives CASSFGTSGRVMQYF.

This clonotype was detected many times. The J gene is TRBJ2-1, the V gene TRBV11-3; D perhaps matches TRBD2 (6 bases). CDR3 length: 11 amino acids. Trimming left V 5 bases short and J 12 bases short, with 11 bases between. In germline, CDR1 is SGHNT, CDR2 YENEEA. CDR3 sequence: CASSQGGRQFF. The CDR3 DNA sequence: TGTGCCAGCAGCCAGGGAGGAAGGCAGTTCTTC.